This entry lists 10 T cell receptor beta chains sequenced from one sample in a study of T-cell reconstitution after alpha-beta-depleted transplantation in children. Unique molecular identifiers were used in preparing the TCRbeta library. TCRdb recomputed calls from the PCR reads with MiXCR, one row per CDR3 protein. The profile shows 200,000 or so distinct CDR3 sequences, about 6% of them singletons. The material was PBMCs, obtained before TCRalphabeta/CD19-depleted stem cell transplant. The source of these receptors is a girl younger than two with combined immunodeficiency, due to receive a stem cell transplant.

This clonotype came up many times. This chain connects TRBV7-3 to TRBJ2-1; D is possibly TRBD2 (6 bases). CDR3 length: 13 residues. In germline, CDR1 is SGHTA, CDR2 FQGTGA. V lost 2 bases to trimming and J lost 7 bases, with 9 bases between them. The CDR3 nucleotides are TGTGCCAGCAGCTTAGAGGGACTTAATGAGCAGTTCTTC. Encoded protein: CASSLEGLNEQFF.

The CDR3 sequence: CASRGAGQETQYF. The CDR3 DNA is TGTGCCAGCCGAGGGGCGGGCCAAGAGACCCAGTACTTC. The J gene is TRBJ2-5, the V gene TRBV12-3 or TRBV12-4; D possibly matches TRBD1 or TRBD2 (5 bases each). V was pared by 8 bases and J by 1 base, with 11 bases between. The CDR3 contains 13 residues.

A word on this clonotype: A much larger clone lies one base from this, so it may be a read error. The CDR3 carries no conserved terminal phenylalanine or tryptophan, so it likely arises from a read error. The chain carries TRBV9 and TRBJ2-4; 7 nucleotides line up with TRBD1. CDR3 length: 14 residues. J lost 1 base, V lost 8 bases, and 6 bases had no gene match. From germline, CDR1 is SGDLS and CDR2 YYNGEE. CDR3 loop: CARTGILAKNIQYL. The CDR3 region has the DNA TGTGCCAGGACAGGGATCCTTGCCAAAAACATTCAGTACTTA.

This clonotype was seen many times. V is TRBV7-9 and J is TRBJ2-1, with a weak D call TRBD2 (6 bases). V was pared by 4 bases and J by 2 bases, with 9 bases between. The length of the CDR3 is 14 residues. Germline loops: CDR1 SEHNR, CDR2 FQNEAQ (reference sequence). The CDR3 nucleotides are TGTGCCAGCAGCTCCTTAGCGGCCTACAATGAGCAGTTCTTC. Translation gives CASSSLAAYNEQFF. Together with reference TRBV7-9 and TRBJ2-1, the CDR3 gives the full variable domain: DTGVSQNPRHKITKRGQNVTFRCDPISEHNRLYWYRQTLGQGPEFLTYFQNEAQLEKSRLLSDRFSAERPKGSFSTLEIQRTEQGDSAMYLCASSSLAAYNEQFFGPGTRLTVL.

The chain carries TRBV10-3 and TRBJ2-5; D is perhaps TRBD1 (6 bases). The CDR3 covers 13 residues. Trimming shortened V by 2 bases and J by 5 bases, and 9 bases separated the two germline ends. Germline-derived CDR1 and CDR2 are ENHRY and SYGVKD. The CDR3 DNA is TGTGCCATCAGTGAGCGACAGGCGGAGACCCAGTACTTC. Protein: CAISERQAETQYF.

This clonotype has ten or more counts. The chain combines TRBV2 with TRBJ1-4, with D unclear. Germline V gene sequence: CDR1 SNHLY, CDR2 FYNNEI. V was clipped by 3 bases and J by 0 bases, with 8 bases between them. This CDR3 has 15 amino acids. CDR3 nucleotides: TGTGCCAGCAGTGATTTAGTTGCAACTAATGAAAAACTGTTTTTT. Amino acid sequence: CASSDLVATNEKLFF.

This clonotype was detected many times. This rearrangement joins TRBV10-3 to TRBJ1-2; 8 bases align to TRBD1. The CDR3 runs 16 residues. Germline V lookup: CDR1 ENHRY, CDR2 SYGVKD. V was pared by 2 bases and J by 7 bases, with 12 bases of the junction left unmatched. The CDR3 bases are TGTGCCATCAGTGAGCCTCGACAGGGGAGAGGAAGTGGCTACACCTTC. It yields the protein CAISEPRQGRGSGYTF.

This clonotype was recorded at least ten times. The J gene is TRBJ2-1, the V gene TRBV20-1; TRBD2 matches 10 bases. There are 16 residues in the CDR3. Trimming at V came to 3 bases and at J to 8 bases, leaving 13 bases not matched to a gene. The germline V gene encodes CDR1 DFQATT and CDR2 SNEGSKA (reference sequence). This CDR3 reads CSASRSASGRGDEQFF. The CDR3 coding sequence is TGCAGTGCTAGTAGATCAGCTAGCGGGAGAGGAGATGAGCAGTTCTTC.

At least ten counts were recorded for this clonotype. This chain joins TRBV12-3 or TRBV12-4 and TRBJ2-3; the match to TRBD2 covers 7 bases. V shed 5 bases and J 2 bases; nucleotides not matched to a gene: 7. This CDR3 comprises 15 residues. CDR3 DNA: TGTGCCAGCAGTATTTACCGGGACTACACAGATACGCAGTATTTT. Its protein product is CASSIYRDYTDTQYF.

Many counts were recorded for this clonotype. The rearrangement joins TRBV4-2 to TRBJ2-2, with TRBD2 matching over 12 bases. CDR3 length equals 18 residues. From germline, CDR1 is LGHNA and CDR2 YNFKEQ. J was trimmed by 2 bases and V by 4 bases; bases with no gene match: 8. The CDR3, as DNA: TGTGCCAGCAGCCCCCCCACTAGCGGGGGGATCAACACCGGGGAGCTGTTTTTT. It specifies CASSPPTSGGINTGELFF.